The 23 T cell receptor beta chains below come from one sample, sequenced in a study of blood T cell repertoires in COVID-19 (dated by TCRdb to 2019 to 2021). The library was produced with the immunoSEQ multiplex PCR assay. Not all clones reach the TCRdb copy of this immuneACCESS table, which keeps in-frame sequences only. Checked studies attribute under half of the gap to unresolved V genes and leave the rest unexplained. Recorded for this sample are more than 250,000 clones; 75% to 85% of them occurred a single time. 4% to 6% of the sample goes to the ten largest clones. The material sequenced was peripheral blood. The receptors shown here come from a man in his fifties with active or convalescent COVID-19.

The chain joins TRBV25-1 to TRBJ2-3; perhaps TRBD2 as D (5 bases). The CDR3 runs to 15 residues. Per the germline V gene, CDR1 is MGHDK and CDR2 is SYGVNS. V shed 5 bases and J shed 6 bases, with 18 bases lying between them. CDR3 in amino acids: CASSPDGVGADTQYF. The CDR3 DNA is TGTGCCAGCAGTCCTGACGGAGTGGGAGCGGATACGCAGTATTTT.

This chain connects TRBV28 to TRBJ1-5; no definite D call. Germline CDR1 reads MDHEN; CDR2 reads SYDVKM. The ends were cut back, 7 bases at V and 0 bases at J, with 7 bases in the middle. The CDR3 sequence is 13 residues long. In DNA, the CDR3 is TGTGCCAGCAAGAGGAGTAGCAATCAGCCCCAGCATTTT. This translates into CASKRSSNQPQHF.

The chain has TRBV5-1 and TRBJ2-7; 7 bases map to TRBD2. CDR3 length: 14 residues. V trimming: 4 bases; J trimming: 6 bases; junction bases outside the gene matches: 10. The germline V gene has CDR1 SGHRS and CDR2 YFSETQ. As DNA, the CDR3 is TGCGCCAGCAGCCCCGTCGGACTAGGAGGCGAGCAGTACTTC. This gives the protein CASSPVGLGGEQYF.

This rearrangement joins TRBV18 to TRBJ1-1, with no clear D. The V gene lost 3 bases and the J gene lost 1 base, with 15 bases spanning the gap. This CDR3 comprises 16 residues. The germline gives CDR1 KGHSH, CDR2 LQKENI. CDR3 residues: CASSPSVLVANTEAFF. The CDR3 bases are TGTGCCAGCTCACCCAGTGTCCTCGTGGCGAACACTGAAGCTTTCTTT. Full variable domain (rest looked up from reference TRBV18 and TRBJ1-1): NAGVMQNPRHLVRRRGQEARLRCSPMKGHSHVYWYRQLPEEGLKFMVYLQKENIIDESGMPKERFSAEFPKEGPSILRIQQVVRGDSAAYFCASSPSVLVANTEAFFGQGTRLTVV.

The chain carries TRBV15 and TRBJ1-2, with 7 bases fitting TRBD1. The V segment lost 0 bases and the J segment 8 bases; nucleotides outside the gene matches: 18. The CDR3 length is 18 residues. Germline CDR1 and CDR2: LNHNV and YYDKDF (reference sequence). The CDR3: CATSRDPWDSRSVLGYTF. The CDR3 DNA is TGTGCCACCAGCAGAGATCCTTGGGACAGCCGTTCGGTGTTGGGCTACACCTTC. The full variable domain, completed using reference TRBV15 and TRBJ1-2, is DAMVIQNPRYQVTQFGKPVTLSCSQTLNHNVMYWYQQKSSQAPKLLFHYYDKDFNNEADTPDNFQSRRPNTSFCFLDIRSPGLGDTAMYLCATSRDPWDSRSVLGYTFGSGTRLTVV.

This clone has just a few counts. The V call is TRBV27, the J call TRBJ1-1, with 9 positions matching TRBD1. The length of the CDR3 is 13 residues. Germline CDR1 MNHEY, CDR2 SMNVEV (reference sequence). The V segment lost 8 bases and the J segment 3 bases; nucleotides outside the gene matches: 4. The CDR3 DNA sequence: TGTGCCAGCCAAAGACAGGGGGACACTGAAGCTTTCTTT. Protein: CASQRQGDTEAFF.

The J gene is TRBJ1-2, the V gene TRBV4-2; D gene uncertain. This CDR3 has 13 amino acids. CDR1 is LGHNA and CDR2 is YNFKEQ in the germline V gene. Trimming stripped 1 base from V and 4 bases from J, with 7 bases between. The CDR3 reads CASSQGTVYGYTF. Here the CDR3 DNA reads TGTGCCAGCAGCCAAGGAACGGTCTATGGCTACACCTTC.

The rearrangement links TRBV6-5 to TRBJ1-4; D unclear. V gave up 5 bases and J gave up 2 bases, with 12 bases separating them. The germline V gene has CDR1 MNHEY and CDR2 SVGAGI. The CDR3 is made up of 15 amino acids. The CDR3 nucleotides read TGTGCCAGCAGTACACGACACGACACTAATGAAAAACTGTTTTTT. Its translation: CASSTRHDTNEKLFF.

The CDR3 is CASNQGAPNQPQHF. The CDR3 coding sequence is TGTGCCAGCAACCAGGGGGCCCCCAATCAGCCCCAGCATTTT. J is TRBJ1-5 and V is TRBV2; 8 nucleotides agree with TRBD1. Trimming cost V 7 bases and J 3 bases; bases outside gene matches: 5. The CDR3 is made up of 14 amino acids. CDR1 and CDR2 from the germline V gene are SNHLY and FYNNEI.

The chain uses TRBV6-6 and TRBJ2-7; the D gene is possibly TRBD1 (5 bases). Germline V gene sequence: CDR1 MNHNY, CDR2 SVGAGI (reference sequence). The CDR3 contains 14 residues. V was pared by 3 bases and J by 6 bases, with 15 bases between. In nucleotides, the CDR3 is TGTGCCAGCAGTTATACAACAGGAAAATTCGAGCAGTACTTC. Translation gives CASSYTTGKFEQYF.

V and J are TRBV3-1 (or the pseudogene TRBV3-2) and TRBJ2-1; 12 bases match TRBD2. CDR1 and CDR2 from the germline V gene are LGHDT and YNNKEL (reference sequence). The CDR3 runs 16 residues. V shed 6 bases, J shed 3 bases, and the junction held 6 bases outside the gene matches. The CDR3 DNA reads TGTGCCAGCAGATCTACTAGCGGGGGGAACTACAATGAGCAGTTCTTC. Translated: CASRSTSGGNYNEQFF.

Worth noting for this clone: One end of the junction does not line up with germline, which may come from a read error. The gene calls are TRBV5-3 and TRBJ2-5; 14 positions agree with TRBD2. TRBV5-3 is recorded as an ORF, its role being uncertain. The CDR3 is made up of 21 amino acids. The CDR3 here is CVRSLDHAGLAGVRARETQYF. Here the CDR3 DNA reads TGTGTCAGAAGCTTGGATCACGCGGGACTAGCGGGAGTACGAGCCCGAGAGACCCAGTACTTC.

This chain joins TRBV3-1 (or the pseudogene TRBV3-2) and TRBJ2-6; no definite D call. This CDR3 region has 14 residues. Germline loops: CDR1 LGHDT, CDR2 YNNKEL (reference sequence). Trimming stripped 1 base from V and 3 bases from J, with 4 bases between. Here the CDR3 DNA reads TGTGCCAGCAGCCAAGTCGGTGGGGCCAACGTCCTGACTTTC. Amino acids: CASSQVGGANVLTF.

This clone was detected only a few times. Other DNA sequences in this specimen translate into the identical CDR3. V usage is TRBV12-3 or TRBV12-4 and J usage is TRBJ1-2; D may be TRBD1 (6 bases). This CDR3 spans 12 amino acids. Trimming removed 4 bases from V and 5 bases from J, with 8 bases in between. The CDR3 DNA follows: TGTGCCAGCAGTTCACAGGGATATGGCTACACCTTC. This sequence encodes CASSSQGYGYTF.

The rearrangement joins TRBV11-2 to TRBJ1-1; possibly TRBD1 for D (5 bases). The CDR3 has 13 amino acids. Germline lookup yields CDR1 SGHAT and CDR2 FQNNGV. V was trimmed by 0 bases and J by 11 bases, leaving 13 bases between them. The CDR3 reads CASSLDIRGEAFF. CDR3 in DNA: TGTGCCAGCAGCTTAGATATTAGGGGTGAGGCTTTCTTT.

This chain uses TRBV11-1 with TRBJ2-7; TRBD1 might be the D (6 bases). Germline V gene sequence: CDR1 SGHAT, CDR2 FQDESV (reference sequence). V dropped 4 bases and J dropped 4 bases, with 11 bases sitting between them. This CDR3 contains 13 residues. CDR3 sequence reads: CASSSTQGYEQYF. In DNA form, the CDR3 reads TGTGCCAGCAGCTCCACACAGGGTTACGAGCAGTACTTC.

The chain is built from TRBV12-3 or TRBV12-4 and TRBJ1-6; 7 positions match TRBD1. J gave up 10 bases and V 4 bases, and 4 bases lay outside the gene matches. The CDR3 runs to 13 residues. The chain's CDR3 is CASSSTGNSPLHF. The CDR3 coding sequence is TGTGCCAGCAGTTCGACAGGGAACTCACCCCTCCACTTT.

The chain recombines TRBV5-1 with TRBJ1-1; 8 bases are shared with TRBD1. The germline V gene has CDR1 SGHRS and CDR2 YFSETQ. V lost 0 bases and J lost 0; bases outside the gene matches: 7. The CDR3 length is 17 residues. CDR3 DNA sequence: TGCGCCAGCAGCTTGGGGAGGACAGGGAGAGTGAACACTGAAGCTTTCTTT. This sequence encodes CASSLGRTGRVNTEAFF.

Details on this clone: The junction and the germline gene differ at one end; a read error may be behind it. V gene TRBV12-5 combines with J gene TRBJ2-7, with TRBD2 matching over 7 bases. The CDR3 runs 15 residues. Germline-derived CDR1 and CDR2 are LGHNT and FRNRAP. The CDR3 here is CASALGLAARDEQYF. CDR3 coding DNA: TGTGCTAGTGCTTTGGGGCTAGCGGCTAGGGACGAGCAGTACTTC.

The rearrangement joins TRBV24-1 to TRBJ1-5, with D perhaps matching TRBD1 (5 bases). Deletions cut 2 bases from V and 6 bases from J, with 10 bases between. The CDR3 covers 14 residues. The germline gives CDR1 KGHDR, CDR2 SFDVKD. The CDR3 DNA reads TGTGCCACCAGTGATTCAGGGTTGGGTCAGCCCCAGCATTTT. This translates into CATSDSGLGQPQHF.

This chain joins TRBV30 and TRBJ1-1; D remains unclear. This CDR3 has 11 amino acids. Germline V gene sequence: CDR1 GTSNPN, CDR2 SVGIG (reference sequence). The germline V and J ends were trimmed by 6 bases and 4 bases, with 9 bases remaining between them. In nucleotides, the CDR3 is TGTGCCTGCGGGAGTTTCACTGAAGCTTTCTTT. Amino acids: CACGSFTEAFF.

This clone came up once. The chain has TRBV18 and TRBJ2-5; possibly TRBD1 for D (5 bases). This CDR3 has 13 residues. Trimming left V 3 bases short and J 2 bases short, with 7 bases between. Germline-derived CDR1 and CDR2 are KGHSH and LQKENI. CDR3 loop: CASSPRQQETQYF. CDR3 bases: TGTGCCAGCTCACCTCGACAGCAAGAGACCCAGTACTTC.

The rearrangement links TRBV14 to TRBJ2-2; possibly TRBD2 for D (5 bases). Trimming removed 0 bases from V and 4 bases from J, with 15 bases in between. Germline CDR1 is SGHDN and CDR2 is FVKESK. The CDR3 covers 17 residues. The CDR3 coding sequence is TGTGCCAGCAGCCAAGAGATAGGGAGTAAAGTCACCGGGGAGCTGTTTTTT. This translates into CASSQEIGSKVTGELFF.